The rows below give T cell receptor beta chains drawn from one sample of a study of blood T cell repertoires in COVID-19. The data were produced by immunoSEQ multiplex PCR, yet TCRdb's version contains in-frame clones alone and is incomplete. The sample has about 410,000 clones; 70% to 90% are singletons. The sequencing input was peripheral blood. Receptors were obtained from a woman aged 30 to 39 with active or convalescent COVID-19. The CDR3 runs from the conserved cysteine through the conserved F or W.

j_call v_call cdr3_length cdr3_aa
TRBJ2-4 TRBV4-1 15 CASSQVAPLKNIQYF
TRBJ1-2 TRBV5-6 14 CASRRQSSIYGYTF
TRBJ2-5 TRBV3-1/TRBV3-2 15 CASSQGAGAGSIQYF
TRBJ2-3 TRBV7-8 15 CASIPGTSGTDTQYF
TRBJ2-7 TRBV7-8 16 CASSLARVFREDEQYF
TRBJ1-2 TRBV12-5 14 CASGLVNSGYGYTF
TRBJ2-1 TRBV5-1 15 CASSLPSGRVDEQFF
TRBJ2-7 TRBV10-3 15 CAISESQGVPYEQYF
TRBJ1-4 TRBV2 15 CASSEEGGSDEKLFF
TRBJ2-7 TRBV5-4 13 CASSTRGLYEQYF
TRBJ1-6 TRBV4-1 14 CASSQDWANSPLHF
TRBJ2-3 TRBV10-3 12 CATGLSTDTQYF
TRBJ1-5 TRBV11-3 17 CASSLNTGPYSNQPQHF
TRBJ2-7 TRBV6-5 14 CASSYLADSYEQYF
TRBJ1-2 TRBV7-9 15 CASSLAGAGGYGYTF
TRBJ2-4 TRBV5-6 14 CASSLREGDDIQYF
TRBJ1-3 TRBV5-1 17 CASSSQTQGVTGNTIYF
TRBJ1-2 TRBV30 14 CAWSVDRGIYGYTF
TRBJ2-7 TRBV6-1 16 CASSEGVGGGAHEQYF
TRBJ2-7 TRBV14 16 CASSQDASGSSYEQYF
TRBJ2-5 TRBV27 16 CASSLFVGDAGETQYF
TRBJ1-1 TRBV15 14 CATSRGQGGTEAFF
TRBJ1-6 TRBV6-2/TRBV6-3 11 CASSQGLPLHF
TRBJ2-5 TRBV5-1 15 CASSLSSGGQETQYF